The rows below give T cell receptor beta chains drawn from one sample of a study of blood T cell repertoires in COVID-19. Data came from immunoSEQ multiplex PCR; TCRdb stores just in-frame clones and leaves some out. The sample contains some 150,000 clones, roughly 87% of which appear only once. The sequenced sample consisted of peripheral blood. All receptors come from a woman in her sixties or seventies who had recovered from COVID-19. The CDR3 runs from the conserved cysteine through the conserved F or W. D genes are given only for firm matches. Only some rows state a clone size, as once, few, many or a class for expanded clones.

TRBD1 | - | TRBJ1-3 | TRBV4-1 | TGCGCCAGCAGCCTTACCCCGACAGGGGGAGGAATTGGAAACACCATATATTTT | CASSLTPTGGGIGNTIYF
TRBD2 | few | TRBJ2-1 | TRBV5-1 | TGCGCCAGCAGCTTGATCAGCGGGACCTACAATGAGCAGTTCTTC | CASSLISGTYNEQFF
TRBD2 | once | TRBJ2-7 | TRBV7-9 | TGTGCCAGCAGCCCATATGGAAAAAGCGGGGGACCCTACGAGCAGTACTTC | CASSPYGKSGGPYEQYF
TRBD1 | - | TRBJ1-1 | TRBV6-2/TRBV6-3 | TGTGCCAGCAGTTACTCGGGACAGGGGAACACTGAAGCTTTCTTT | CASSYSGQGNTEAFF
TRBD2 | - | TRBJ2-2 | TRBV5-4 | TGTGCCAGCAGCCCCCACGGGGGGGGCAGAGACACCGGGGAGCTGTTTTTT | CASSPHGGGRDTGELFF
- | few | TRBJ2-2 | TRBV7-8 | TGTGCCAGCAGCGAACGGGCCGCGGCGGGCACCGGGGAGCTGTTTTTT | CASSERAAAGTGELFF
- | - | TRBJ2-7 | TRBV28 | TGTGCCAGCAGTTTCCCCACGGGACACTCCTACGAGCAGTACTTC | CASSFPTGHSYEQYF
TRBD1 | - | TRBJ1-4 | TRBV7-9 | TGTGCCAGCACCAACCCCAGGGGGTCAACTAATGAAAAACTGTTTTTT | CASTNPRGSTNEKLFF
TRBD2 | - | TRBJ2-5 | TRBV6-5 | TGTGCCAGCAGTTCCAGTTGGGGGGGCCAAGAGACCCAGTACTTC | CASSSSWGGQETQYF
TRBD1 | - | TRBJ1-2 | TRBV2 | TGTGCCAGCAGGGAACAGGGGGGACTCAACTATGGCTACACCTTC | CASREQGGLNYGYTF
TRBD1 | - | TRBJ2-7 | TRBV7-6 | TGTGCCAGCAGCCTCGACAGGGGGGAGCAGTACTTC | CASSLDRGEQYF
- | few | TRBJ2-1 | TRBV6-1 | TGTGCCAGCAGTGAGCGAGGGTGGACAGCCTTATACAATGAGCAGTTCTTC | CASSERGWTALYNEQFF
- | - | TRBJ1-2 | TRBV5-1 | TGCGCCAGCAGCCCCACCTTAGGCATAATGGAGGGCTACACCTTC | CASSPTLGIMEGYTF
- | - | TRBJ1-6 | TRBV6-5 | TGTGCCAGCAGTTACGTAGATTATAATTCACCCCTCCACTTT | CASSYVDYNSPLHF
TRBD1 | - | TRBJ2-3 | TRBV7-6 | TGTGCCAGCAGCTCCAGAAAGGAAACAGGGGGGTATACGCAGTATTTT | CASSSRKETGGYTQYF
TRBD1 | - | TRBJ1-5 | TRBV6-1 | TGTGCCAGCAGTGAATGGGGACAGGCCAATCAGCCCCAGCATTTT | CASSEWGQANQPQHF
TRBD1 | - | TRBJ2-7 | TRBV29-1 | TGCAGCGTTGTCCCGGGACAGGGTATGTACGAGCAGTACTTC | CSVVPGQGMYEQYF
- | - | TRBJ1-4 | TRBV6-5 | TGTGCCAGCAGCTTGGACGGCAGCCGGGGTGAAAAACTGTTTTTT | CASSLDGSRGEKLFF
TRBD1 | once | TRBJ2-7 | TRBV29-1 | TGCAGCGTCGGAACAGGGGGCGAGCAGTACTTC | CSVGTGGEQYF
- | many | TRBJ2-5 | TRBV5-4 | TGTGCCAGCAGCTTGGTCGAGCGAGAGACCCAGTACTTC | CASSLVERETQYF
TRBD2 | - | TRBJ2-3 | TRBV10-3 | TGTGCCATCAGTGAGTCAGGACTAGCGGGGACAGATACGCAGTATTTT | CAISESGLAGTDTQYF
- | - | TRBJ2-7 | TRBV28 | TGTGCCAGCAGCCTCCCCGGGGGTTCCTACGAGCAGTACTTC | CASSLPGGSYEQYF
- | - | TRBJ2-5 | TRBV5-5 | TGTGCCAGCAGCGCCGGATCCCCCGGGGAGACCCAGTACTTC | CASSAGSPGETQYF
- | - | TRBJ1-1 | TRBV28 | TGTGCCAGCAGTTTAGAGGGAAGGGCTGAAGCTTTCTTT | CASSLEGRAEAFF
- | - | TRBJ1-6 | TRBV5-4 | TGTGCCAGCAGCCTCGACAGGTTTAATTCACCCCTCCACTTT | CASSLDRFNSPLHF
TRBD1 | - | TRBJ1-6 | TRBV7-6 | TGTGCCAGCAGCTTACTTGGACAGGTAGACTATAATTCACCCCTCCACTTT | CASSLLGQVDYNSPLHF
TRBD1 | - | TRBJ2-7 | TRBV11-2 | TGTGCCAGCAGCAGACAGGGGTACGAGCAGTACTTC | CASSRQGYEQYF
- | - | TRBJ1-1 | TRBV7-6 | TGTGCCAGCAGCCAACAGGAGAACACTGAAGCTTTCTTT | CASSQQENTEAFF
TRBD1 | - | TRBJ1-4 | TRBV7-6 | TGTGCCAGCAGTTCAAAGCCCGGACAGGGGGAAAAACTGTTTTTT | CASSSKPGQGEKLFF
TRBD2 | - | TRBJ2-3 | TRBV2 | TGTGCCAGCAGTGAAGCGCGCAGCGGGGGAAGCACAGATACGCAGTATTTT | CASSEARSGGSTDTQYF
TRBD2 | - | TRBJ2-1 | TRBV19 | TGTGCCAGTAGCCCAACAGCGGGGAGCTCCTACAATGAGCAGTTCTTC | CASSPTAGSSYNEQFF
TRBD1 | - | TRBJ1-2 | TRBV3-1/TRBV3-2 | TGTGCCAGCAGCCGTCAGGGGGCCAACTATGGCTACACCTTC | CASSRQGANYGYTF
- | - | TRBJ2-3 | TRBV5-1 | TGCGCCAGCAGCTCAGGGGACACCGGCACAGATACGCAGTATTTT | CASSSGDTGTDTQYF
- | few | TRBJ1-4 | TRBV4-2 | TGTGCCAGCAGCCCCAGACATGATTCAACTAATGAAAAACTGTTTTTT | CASSPRHDSTNEKLFF
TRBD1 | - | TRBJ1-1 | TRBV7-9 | TGTGCCAGCAGCTTAGCATTAGGACAGGCCGTAGAAGCTTTCTTT | CASSLALGQAVEAFF
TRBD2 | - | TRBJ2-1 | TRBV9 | TGTGCCAGCAGCATCGGGACTAGCGGGGGGGCGGCATACAATGAGCAGTTCTTC | CASSIGTSGGAAYNEQFF
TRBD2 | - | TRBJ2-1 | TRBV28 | TGTGCCAGCAGTCCTCCTCTGGGGGGGGGTGTAAATGAGCAGTTCTTC | CASSPPLGGGVNEQFF
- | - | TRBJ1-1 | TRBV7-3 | TGTGCCAGCAGCACCCAACAGGGCACTGAAGCTTTCTTT | CASSTQQGTEAFF
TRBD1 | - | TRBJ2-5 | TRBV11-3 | TGTGCCAGCAGCCGACGGGACAGGGTGGGAGAGACCCAGTACTTC | CASSRRDRVGETQYF
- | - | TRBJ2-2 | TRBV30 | TGTGCCTGGAAGGGGGTCCTGAACACCGGGGAGCTGTTTTTT | CAWKGVLNTGELFF
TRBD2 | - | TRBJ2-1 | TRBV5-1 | TGCGCCAGCAGCCCTGGAGGTAGCGGGTATACTAATGAGCAGTTCTTC | CASSPGGSGYTNEQFF
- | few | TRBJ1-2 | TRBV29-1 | TGCAGCGTCTTAGGGGACATACGGTTCTATGGCTACACCTTC | CSVLGDIRFYGYTF
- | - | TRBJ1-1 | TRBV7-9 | TGTGCCAGCAGCTTTCCAGGAACCCATGAAGCTTTCTTT | CASSFPGTHEAFF
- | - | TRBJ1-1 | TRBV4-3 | TGCGCCAGCAGCCAAGAACCGCGAACTGAAGCTTTCTTT | CASSQEPRTEAFF